A selection of T cell receptor beta chains follows, all from one sample in a study of Graves' ophthalmopathy and Graves' hyperthyroidism. In TCRdb, the multiplex PCR reads were re-called with MiXCR into one record per CDR3 protein. The data hold some 750,000 distinct CDR3 sequences, with roughly 40% observed a single time. Specimen: peripheral blood. The receptors stem from an adult man with Graves' ophthalmopathy. The conserved cysteine and the conserved F or W are not part of the CDR3 here. The order of the fields is J gene, CDR3 length, clone size, V gene, D gene, CDR3 protein. The D gene is left open where the match is weak. A row's size may be missing; if present it is once, few, many or a size class.

TRBJ2-2	10	few	TRBV7-9	NA	ASSRLAGELF
TRBJ1-1	13	many	TRBV7-9	TRBD1	ASSLAGGMNTEAF
TRBJ1-2	13	few	TRBV5-4	TRBD1	ASSIQGLFDYGYT
TRBJ2-7	12	NA	TRBV7-9	NA	ASSGSGLTYEQY
TRBJ1-4	12	many	TRBV7-2	NA	ASSYRDGSEKLF
TRBJ2-7	13	few	TRBV7-9	TRBD1	ASSHDKTGFHEQY
TRBJ1-3	13	NA	TRBV25-1	NA	ASSITGSAGNTIY
TRBJ1-1	12	few	TRBV20-1	NA	SARPRRGNTEAF
TRBJ1-5	13	NA	TRBV24-1	NA	ATSDPGSANQPQH
TRBJ1-1	12	NA	TRBV10-3	NA	AISTRGVDTEAF
TRBJ2-7	15	NA	TRBV9	TRBD1	ASSGGTRTGLGYEQY
TRBJ1-6	13	few	TRBV6-1	TRBD1	ASRDLQGSNSPLH
TRBJ2-6	13	few	TRBV7-8	NA	ASSLSSQGANVLT
TRBJ1-6	12	many	TRBV7-3	NA	ASPRQGQNSPLH
TRBJ1-6	12	few	TRBV9	NA	ASSAPGYNSPLH
TRBJ1-4	10	many	TRBV24-1	NA	ATSAASGKLF
TRBJ1-1	13	NA	TRBV20-1	TRBD1	SATDRGRGNTEAF
TRBJ1-6	14	NA	TRBV12-3/TRBV12-4	NA	ASSFNVGSANSPLH
TRBJ1-2	15	NA	TRBV10-3	TRBD1	AIRATGDRTKFYGYT
TRBJ1-5	14	once	TRBV12-5	NA	ASGLEDQGGNQPQH
TRBJ2-7	13	many	TRBV7-2	TRBD2	ASSRVAGSLDEQY
TRBJ1-1	13	many	TRBV29-1	NA	SVEVGWDWETEAF
TRBJ2-5	18	NA	TRBV11-2	NA	ASSFCSVLQATTYQETQY
TRBJ2-5	13	NA	TRBV9	NA	ASSVVGDSGETQY
TRBJ2-7	12	few	TRBV5-4	NA	ASSLDRVGYEQY
TRBJ2-6	10	many	TRBV10-3	NA	AILSGANVLT
TRBJ1-2	14	NA	TRBV5-8	TRBD1	ASSQERTGRGYGYT
TRBJ1-6	13	NA	TRBV5-5	NA	ASSLGSLGRSPLH
TRBJ2-7	11	few	TRBV14	NA	ASSDGLMGEQY
TRBJ1-6	11	many	TRBV11-3	NA	ASSRKPTSPLH
TRBJ2-5	12	few	TRBV7-9	TRBD1	ASSHRGPLETQY
TRBJ2-5	13	NA	TRBV9	NA	ASSVTSRNQETQY
TRBJ1-6	15	few	TRBV5-4	NA	ASSLDSFTSKNSPLH
TRBJ1-5	12	NA	TRBV19	NA	ASSSQHTNQPQH
TRBJ2-3	13	once	TRBV6-1	NA	ASSDRGGRTDTQY
TRBJ2-5	11	NA	TRBV20-1	NA	SAAGDWGETQY
TRBJ1-6	13	many	TRBV9	TRBD1	ASSSGQGTVSPLH
TRBJ1-1	14	NA	TRBV2	NA	ASTNMGGLVNTEAF
TRBJ1-1	12	NA	TRBV7-9	NA	ASSQWDRYTEAF
TRBJ2-7	13	NA	TRBV7-2	NA	ASSLGPDTSYEQY
TRBJ2-7	12	many	TRBV7-2	NA	ASSLLDYPYEQY
TRBJ2-7	12	many	TRBV25-1	TRBD2	ASSAGTSLYEQY
TRBJ1-3	12	NA	TRBV10-2	NA	ASSRGHNGYTIY
TRBJ1-1	13	NA	TRBV12-3/TRBV12-4	NA	ASSLSRAWNTEAF
TRBJ2-2	10	few	TRBV19	NA	AKTANTGELF
TRBJ1-2	11	NA	TRBV4-2	NA	ASSQELAYGYT
TRBJ2-7	12	many	TRBV20-1	NA	SARGAGPSYEQY
TRBJ2-7	13	few	TRBV6-6	NA	ASSYLRPNNYEQY
TRBJ1-6	12	NA	TRBV6-2/TRBV6-3	NA	ASSFPTRDSPLH
TRBJ2-7	14	NA	TRBV28	NA	ASSRPRVRGNYEQY
TRBJ1-5	12	NA	TRBV12-3/TRBV12-4	NA	ASSPSGANQPQH
TRBJ2-3	14	NA	TRBV5-4	NA	ASSLELAGLLDTQY
TRBJ2-7	13	few	TRBV7-9	NA	ASSLDRARGSEQY
TRBJ2-7	14	once	TRBV7-6	NA	ASSLSRGAGLGEQY
TRBJ2-7	12	NA	TRBV12-3/TRBV12-4	TRBD2	ASSSTSERDEQY
TRBJ1-2	12	NA	TRBV10-3	TRBD1	AISTGDMGYGYT
TRBJ1-2	12	NA	TRBV11-1	NA	ASSSEQGFYGYT